This T cell receptor (beta chain) was sequenced in a study of CXCR3-negative and CXCR3-positive naive CD8 T cells. CD45RO-CCR7+CD27+CD95- defined naive CD8+ T cells. Details on this clonotype: Its antigen remains unidentified.

UMI labels and 5' RACE were used to prepare the TRB cDNA libraries. Reanalyzing the 5' RACE reads, TCRdb keeps one entry per CDR3 protein, without DNA. Its table lists under 7,000 distinct CDR3 sequences. CDR3 length: 12 amino acids. Germline values: CDR1 DFQATT, CDR2 SNEGSKA (reference sequence). Study-level results: Each naive subset displayed comparably high diversity, whereas memory CD8+ cells displayed much lower diversity. More hydrophobic TRB CDR3s occurred in CXCR3-positive than in CXCR3-negative naive cells. With CXCR3 expression partially decreased after cryopreservation, most assays relied on fresh PBMCs.

The sequence was obtained from a human donor in good health. Some clones in this sample may be carry-over from other donors' samples. The rearrangement links TRBV20-1 to TRBJ2-7; TCRdb's assignment of TRBD1 cannot be checked, as there is no DNA. The sequencing sample was made of naive CXCR3+ CD8+ T cells from blood. Subset described: CD45RO-CCR7+CD27+CD95- naive CD8+ T cells expressing CXCR3 (TNR3+). CDR3 region: CSARDGAYEQYF.